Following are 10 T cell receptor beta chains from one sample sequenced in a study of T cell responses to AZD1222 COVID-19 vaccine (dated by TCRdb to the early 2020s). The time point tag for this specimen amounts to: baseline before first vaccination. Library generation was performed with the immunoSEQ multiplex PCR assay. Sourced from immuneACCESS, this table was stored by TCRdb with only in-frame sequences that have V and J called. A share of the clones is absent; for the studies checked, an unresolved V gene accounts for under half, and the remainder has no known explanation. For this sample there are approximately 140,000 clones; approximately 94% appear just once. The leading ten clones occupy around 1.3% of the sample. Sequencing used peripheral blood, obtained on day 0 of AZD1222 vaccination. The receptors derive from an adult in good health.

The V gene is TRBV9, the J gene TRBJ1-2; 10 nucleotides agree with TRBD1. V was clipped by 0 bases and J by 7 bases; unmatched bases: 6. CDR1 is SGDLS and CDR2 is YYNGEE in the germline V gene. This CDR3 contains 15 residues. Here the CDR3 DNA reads TGTGCCAGCAGCGTAGAGGGACAGGGGTATGGTGGCTACACCTTC. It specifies CASSVEGQGYGGYTF.

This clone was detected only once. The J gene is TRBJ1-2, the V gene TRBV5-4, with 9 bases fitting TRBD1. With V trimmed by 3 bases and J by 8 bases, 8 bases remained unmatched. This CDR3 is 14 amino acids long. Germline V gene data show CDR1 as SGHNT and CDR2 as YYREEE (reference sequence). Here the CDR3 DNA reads TGTGCCAGCAGCTCTGGGACAGGGTATCAGGGCTACACCTTC. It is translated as CASSSGTGYQGYTF.

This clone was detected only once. Written as DNA, the CDR3 is TGTGCCAGCAGTCTATATACAGAAGCTTTCTTT. This translates into CASSLYTEAFF. The chain links TRBV6-5 to TRBJ1-1; no firm D call. CDR1 is MNHEY, CDR2 SVGAGI, per germline. The CDR3 extends over 11 amino acids. Trimming stripped 5 bases from V and 8 bases from J, with 9 bases between.

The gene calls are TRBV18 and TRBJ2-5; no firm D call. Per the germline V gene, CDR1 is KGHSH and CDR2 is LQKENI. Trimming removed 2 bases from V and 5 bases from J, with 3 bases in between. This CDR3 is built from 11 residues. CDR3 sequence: CASSPEETQYF. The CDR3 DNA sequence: TGTGCCAGCTCACCAGAGGAGACCCAGTACTTC. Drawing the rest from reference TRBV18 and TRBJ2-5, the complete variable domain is NAGVMQNPRHLVRRRGQEARLRCSPMKGHSHVYWYRQLPEEGLKFMVYLQKENIIDESGMPKERFSAEFPKEGPSILRIQQVVRGDSAAYFCASSPEETQYFGPGTRLLVL.

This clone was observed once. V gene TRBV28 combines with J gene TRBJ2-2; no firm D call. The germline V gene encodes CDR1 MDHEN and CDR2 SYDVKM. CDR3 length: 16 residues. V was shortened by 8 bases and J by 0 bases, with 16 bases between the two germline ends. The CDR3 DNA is TGTGCCAGCCATCAGGTGATCACCGCGAACACCGGGGAGCTGTTTTTT. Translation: CASHQVITANTGELFF.

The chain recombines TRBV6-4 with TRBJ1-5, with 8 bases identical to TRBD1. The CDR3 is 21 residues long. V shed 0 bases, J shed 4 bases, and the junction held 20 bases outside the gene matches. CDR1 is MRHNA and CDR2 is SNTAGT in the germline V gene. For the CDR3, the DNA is TGTGCCAGCAGTGACTCAATGACTCCCTATGCCCCAGGGGGCGCGAATCAGCCCCAGCATTTT. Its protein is CASSDSMTPYAPGGANQPQHF.

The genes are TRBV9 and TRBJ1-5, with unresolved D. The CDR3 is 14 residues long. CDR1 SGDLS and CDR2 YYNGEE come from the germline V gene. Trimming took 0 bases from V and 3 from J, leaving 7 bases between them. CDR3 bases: TGTGCCAGCAGCGTAGAGCCGTTCAATCAGCCCCAGCATTTT. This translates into CASSVEPFNQPQHF.

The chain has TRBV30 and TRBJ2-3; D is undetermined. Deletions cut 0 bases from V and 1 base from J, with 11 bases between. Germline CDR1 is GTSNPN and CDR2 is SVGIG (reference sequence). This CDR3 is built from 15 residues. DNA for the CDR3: TGTGCCTGGAGTGTAGGGCTAGTAGGCACAGATACGCAGTATTTT. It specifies CAWSVGLVGTDTQYF. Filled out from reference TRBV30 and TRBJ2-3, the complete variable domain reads SQTIHQWPATLVQPVGSPLSLECTVEGTSNPNLYWYRQAAGRGLQLLFYSVGIGQISSEVPQNLSASRPQDRQFILSSKKLLLSDSGFYLCAWSVGLVGTDTQYFGPGTRLTVL.

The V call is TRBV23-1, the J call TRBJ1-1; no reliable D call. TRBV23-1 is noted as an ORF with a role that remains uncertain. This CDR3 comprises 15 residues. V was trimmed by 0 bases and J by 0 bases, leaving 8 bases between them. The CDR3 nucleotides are TGCGCCAGCAGTCAATCGGAGGCCATGAACACTGAAGCTTTCTTT. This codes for CASSQSEAMNTEAFF.

CDR3 in amino acids: CASSPGQGATNYGYTF. DNA for the CDR3: TGCGCCAGCAGCCCGGGACAGGGGGCTACTAACTATGGCTACACCTTC. This chain uses TRBV5-1 with TRBJ1-2; 12 nucleotides align to TRBD1. J was trimmed by 0 bases and V by 4 bases; bases with no gene match: 4. CDR1 and CDR2 (germline): SGHRS, YFSETQ. The CDR3 runs to 16 residues.